This T cell receptor (beta chain) was sequenced during a study of T cells in Graves' hyperthyroidism and ophthalmopathy. General study findings and limits: Most expanded thyroid clonotypes above 0.001 recurred in blood.

This clonotype was observed at least ten times. Its antigen is unknown. PBMCs were derived from 10 ml fresh peripheral blood. RNA transcripts yielded amplified TCR beta CDR3 regions. The TCR CDR3 first-round RT-PCR relied on the HTBI primer set. TCRdb reanalysed the multiplex PCR reads using MiXCR and keeps one entry per CDR3 protein. The data hold 250,000 to 300,000 distinct CDR3 sequences, with roughly a fifth observed a single time. The sample consisted of blood. The origin of this receptor is a man aged 50-59 years with Graves' ophthalmopathy.

The CDR3 nucleotides are TGTGCCAGCAGTTTGGGAGGTCAGCCCCAGCATTTT. Translated, it gives CASSLGGQPQHF. The chain links TRBV28 to TRBJ1-5, with D unresolved. The CDR3 length is 12 residues. The ends were cut back, 3 bases at V and 6 bases at J, with 6 bases in the middle. Germline V lookup: CDR1 MDHEN, CDR2 SYDVKM.